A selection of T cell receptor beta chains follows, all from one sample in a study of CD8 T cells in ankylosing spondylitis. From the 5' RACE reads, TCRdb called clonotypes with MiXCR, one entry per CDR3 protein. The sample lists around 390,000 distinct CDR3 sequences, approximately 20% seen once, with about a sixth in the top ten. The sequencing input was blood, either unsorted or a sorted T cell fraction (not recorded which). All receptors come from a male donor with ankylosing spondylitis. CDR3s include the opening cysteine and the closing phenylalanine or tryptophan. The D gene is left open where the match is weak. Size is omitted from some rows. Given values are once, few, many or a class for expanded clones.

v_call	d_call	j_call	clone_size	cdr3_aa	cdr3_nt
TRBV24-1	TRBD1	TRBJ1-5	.	CATSDSRQAAQGFQPQHF	TGTGCCACCAGTGATTCGCGACAGGCAGCACAGGGGTTCCAGCCCCAGCATTTT
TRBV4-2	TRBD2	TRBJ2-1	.	CASSLTSGRPSYNEQFF	TGTGCCAGCAGCCTAACTAGCGGGAGGCCCTCCTACAATGAGCAGTTCTTC
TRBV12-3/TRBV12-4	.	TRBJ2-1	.	CASSLPPSFNEQFF	TGTGCCAGCAGTTTACCGCCATCCTTCAATGAGCAGTTCTTC
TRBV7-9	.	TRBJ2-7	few	CASSAGHSYEQYF	TGTGCCAGCAGCGCTGGACACTCCTACGAGCAGTACTTC
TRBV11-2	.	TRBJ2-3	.	CASSWLAHTDTQYF	TGTGCCAGCAGCTGGCTAGCCCACACAGATACGCAGTATTTT
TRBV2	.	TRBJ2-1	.	CASMRLVSANEQFF	TGTGCCAGCATGAGGTTAGTAAGCGCAAATGAGCAGTTCTTC
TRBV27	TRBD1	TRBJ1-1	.	CASSASQGGDTEAFF	TGTGCCAGCAGTGCCTCCCAGGGGGGGGACACTGAAGCTTTCTTT
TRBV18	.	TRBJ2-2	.	CASSPPDSGELFF	TGTGCCAGCTCCCCCCCTGATAGCGGGGAGCTGTTTTTT
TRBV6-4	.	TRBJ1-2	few	CASSDSRRDYGYTF	TGTGCCAGCAGTGACTCGAGAAGGGACTATGGCTACACCTTC
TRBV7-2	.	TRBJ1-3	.	CASSPQGRPRNTIYF	TGTGCCAGCAGCCCCCAGGGAAGGCCAAGAAACACCATATATTTT
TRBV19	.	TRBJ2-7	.	CASSPPGKYEQYF	TGTGCCAGTAGTCCTCCAGGGAAATACGAGCAGTACTTC
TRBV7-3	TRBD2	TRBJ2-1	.	CASSATSGLYNEQFF	TGTGCCAGCAGCGCGACTAGCGGACTATACAATGAGCAGTTCTTC
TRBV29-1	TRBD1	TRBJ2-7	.	CSVLQGAGRNEQYF	TGCAGCGTTCTTCAGGGGGCAGGTAGGAACGAGCAGTACTTC
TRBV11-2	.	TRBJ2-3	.	CASSLDRGRANTQYF	TGTGCCAGCAGCTTAGATCGGGGGAGAGCAAATACGCAGTATTTT
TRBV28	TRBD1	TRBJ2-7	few	CASYGTGVPYEQYF	TGTGCCAGCTATGGGACAGGGGTACCCTACGAGCAGTACTTC